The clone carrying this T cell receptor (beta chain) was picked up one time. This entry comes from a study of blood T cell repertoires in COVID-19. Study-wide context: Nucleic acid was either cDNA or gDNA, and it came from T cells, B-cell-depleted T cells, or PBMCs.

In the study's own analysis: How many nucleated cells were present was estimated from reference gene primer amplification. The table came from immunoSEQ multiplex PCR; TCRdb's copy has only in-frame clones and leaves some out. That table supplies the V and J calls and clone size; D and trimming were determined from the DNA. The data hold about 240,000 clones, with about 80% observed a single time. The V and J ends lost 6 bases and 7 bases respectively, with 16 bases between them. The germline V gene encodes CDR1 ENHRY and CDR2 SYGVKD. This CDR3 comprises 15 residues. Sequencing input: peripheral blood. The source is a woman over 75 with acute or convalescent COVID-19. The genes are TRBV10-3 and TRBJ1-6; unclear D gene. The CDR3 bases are TGTGCCATCAGGGGTCAAAAGGGAGCCAATTCACCCCTCCACTTT. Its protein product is CAIRGQKGANSPLHF.